The present entry profiles one T cell receptor (beta chain) with its context. Assay: immunoSEQ multiplex PCR; the TCRdb copy retains only in-frame clones and omits some. The profile shows more than 150,000 clones, 92% of them singletons. The sample originates from a study of control samples from healthy donors and cancer patients. Germline loops: CDR1 SGHAT, CDR2 FQNNGV. There are 12 residues in the CDR3. The V gene lost 0 bases and the J gene lost 7 bases, with 7 bases spanning the gap. The V gene is TRBV11-2, the J gene TRBJ2-7; D remains ambiguous. The specimen was blood. The clonotype comes from a woman aged 30 to 39 in good health. CDR3 in DNA: TGTGCCAGCAGCTTAGAGGGGATAGAGCAGTACTTC. This sequence encodes CASSLEGIEQYF.